The source of this T cell receptor (beta chain) is a study of blood T cell repertoires in COVID-19. This CDR3 is 16 amino acids long. Germline CDR1 and CDR2: PRHDT and FYEKMQ (reference sequence). Deletions cut 5 bases from V and 6 bases from J, with 19 bases between. As processed by the authors: Estimates of nucleated cell counts were drawn from the amplification of reference gene primers. Measured with immunoSEQ multiplex PCR; TCRdb has only the in-frame clones, and not every one. From that table come the V and J calls and clone size; the DNA was used to work out D and trimming. The table lists approximately 230,000 clones, 86% of them singletons.

The chain links TRBV13 to TRBJ2-2; possibly TRBD1 for D (6 bases). Sequences were obtained from peripheral blood. The sequence was collected from a man aged 25-40 years who had recovered from COVID-19. The CDR3 protein is CASSRSDQGSAGELFF. For the CDR3, the DNA is TGTGCCAGCAGCCGTTCGGATCAGGGGAGCGCCGGGGAGCTGTTTTTT.